The rows below give T cell receptor beta chains drawn from one sample of a study of blood T cell repertoires in COVID-19. TCRdb's copy holds only in-frame clones and misses some; the assay was immunoSEQ multiplex PCR. The sample has more than 200,000 clones, about 88% seen once. The material sequenced was peripheral blood. Receptor source: a woman aged 45-65 years with COVID-19, enrolled during active disease. Each CDR3 is given with its conserved first and last residue. D genes are given only for firm matches. Only part of the rows carry a size: once, few, many, or a class if the clone is expanded.

TRBJ1-1	TRBV28	-	-	CASSLGRGYGNTEAFF	TGTGCCAGCAGTTTAGGGAGGGGATACGGTAACACTGAAGCTTTCTTT
TRBJ1-1	TRBV10-2	-	TRBD1	CASSDQDRGREAFF	TGCGCCAGCAGTGATCAGGACAGGGGGCGGGAAGCTTTCTTT
TRBJ1-4	TRBV28	-	-	CASRGLGGTGREKLFF	TGTGCCAGCAGAGGGTTGGGCGGAACAGGGAGAGAAAAACTGTTTTTT
TRBJ2-6	TRBV7-6	-	TRBD1	CASSLGQGIGANVLTF	TGTGCCAGCAGCTTGGGACAGGGGATTGGGGCCAACGTCCTGACTTTC
TRBJ2-7	TRBV6-2/TRBV6-3	-	TRBD1	CASSAPTTRQGDEQYF	TGTGCCAGCAGCGCTCCTACCACCCGACAGGGGGACGAGCAGTACTTC
TRBJ1-5	TRBV14	once	TRBD1	CASSHGARGDQPQHF	TGTGCCAGCAGCCACGGCGCCAGGGGGGATCAGCCCCAGCATTTT
TRBJ2-5	TRBV3-1/TRBV3-2	-	TRBD1	CASSEGQSHTGTQYF	TGTGCCAGCAGCGAGGGACAGTCCCACACCGGGACCCAGTACTTC
TRBJ2-3	TRBV4-1	-	TRBD2	CASSQSTRGGTDTQYF	TGCGCCAGCAGCCAATCGACGCGGGGGGGCACAGATACGCAGTATTTT
TRBJ2-3	TRBV11-3	-	-	CASSLGTQILTDTQYF	TGTGCCAGCAGCTTAGGGACACAGATTCTCACAGATACGCAGTATTTT
TRBJ2-1	TRBV4-1	-	TRBD2	CASSLGDGTRNYNEQFF	TGCGCCAGCAGCCTCGGGGATGGGACTAGAAATTACAATGAGCAGTTCTTC
TRBJ1-5	TRBV6-6	-	-	CASSPPGGYSNQPQHF	TGTGCCAGCAGTCCCCCTGGGGGCTATAGCAATCAGCCCCAGCATTTT
TRBJ1-1	TRBV7-6	-	TRBD1	CASSLGIAGGTEAFF	TGTGCCAGCAGCTTAGGAATAGCAGGGGGCACTGAAGCTTTCTTT
TRBJ2-7	TRBV5-8	-	-	CASSLVGRARYF	TGTGCCAGCAGCTTGGTGGGCAGGGCAAGGTACTTC
TRBJ2-7	TRBV13	-	-	CASSSPGTLGSYEQYF	TGTGCCAGCAGCTCTCCCGGGACACTGGGCTCCTACGAGCAGTACTTC
TRBJ2-3	TRBV11-2	-	-	CASSLAGGLTDTQYF	TGTGCCAGCAGCTTAGCGGGGGGCCTCACAGATACGCAGTATTTT
TRBJ1-2	TRBV6-5	-	TRBD1	CASSIQGATYGYTF	TGTGCCAGCAGCATACAGGGGGCAACCTATGGCTACACCTTC
TRBJ1-3	TRBV30	-	TRBD1	CAWNQGVTGNTIYF	TGTGCCTGGAATCAGGGGGTGACTGGAAACACCATATATTTT
TRBJ1-2	TRBV30	-	-	CAWSAGRGVYGYTF	TGTGCCTGGAGCGCCGGCAGGGGCGTCTATGGCTACACCTTC
TRBJ2-7	TRBV12-3/TRBV12-4	once	TRBD1	CASSFRTGSEQYF	TGTGCCAGCAGTTTCCGGACAGGGTCCGAGCAGTACTTC
TRBJ1-2	TRBV6-5	once	-	CASRSLDKIYGYTF	TGTGCCAGCAGGTCCCTGGACAAGATCTATGGCTACACCTTC
TRBJ2-1	TRBV9	-	-	CASSEEGAPVSYNEQFF	TGTGCCAGCAGCGAGGAGGGGGCTCCTGTTTCATACAATGAGCAGTTCTTC
TRBJ2-1	TRBV18	-	TRBD2	CASSPASGGGNNEQFF	TGTGCCAGCTCACCGGCCAGCGGGGGGGGAAACAATGAGCAGTTCTTC
TRBJ1-2	TRBV5-5	-	-	CASSLVGMDYYGYTF	TGTGCCAGCAGCTTGGTGGGGATGGACTACTATGGCTACACCTTC
TRBJ1-2	TRBV25-1	-	-	CASSESRARGYTF	TGTGCCAGCAGTGAATCGAGGGCACGGGGCTACACCTTC
TRBJ2-2	TRBV19	-	TRBD1	CASSIGGRGQNGELFF	TGTGCCAGTAGTATAGGGGGCAGGGGGCAAAACGGGGAGCTGTTTTTT
TRBJ1-6	TRBV7-2	-	-	CASSWGLGNSPLHF	TGTGCCAGCAGCTGGGGACTGGGGAATTCACCCCTCCACTTT
TRBJ1-6	TRBV19	-	-	CATGRDSTIIDSPLHF	TGTGCCACTGGACGGGACTCCACGATAATTGATTCACCCCTCCACTTT
TRBJ2-2	TRBV27	-	-	CASSLLGAMGTGELFF	TGTGCCAGCAGTTTATTAGGAGCCATGGGCACCGGGGAGCTGTTTTTT
TRBJ1-3	TRBV6-1	few	-	CASSEEGWVGNTIYF	TGTGCCAGCAGTGAAGAGGGGTGGGTTGGAAACACCATATATTTT
TRBJ2-2	TRBV27	-	-	CASSPYHRSPGELFF	TGTGCCAGCAGTCCTTACCACAGATCTCCCGGGGAGCTGTTTTTT
TRBJ2-3	TRBV29-1	-	-	CSYREADTQYF	TGCAGCTACCGGGAAGCAGATACGCAGTATTTT
TRBJ1-2	TRBV5-4	-	TRBD1	CASSDDRVGDGYTF	TGTGCCAGCAGCGACGACAGGGTAGGGGATGGCTACACCTTC
TRBJ2-3	TRBV6-1	-	TRBD2	CASSEILAGGITDTQYF	TGTGCCAGCAGTGAAATTCTAGCGGGGGGAATCACAGATACGCAGTATTTT
TRBJ1-2	TRBV24-1	-	TRBD1	CATSGTGLHGYTF	TGTGCCACCTCCGGGACAGGGTTACATGGCTACACCTTC
TRBJ2-3	TRBV5-5	-	-	CASTPAGRYTDTQYF	TGTGCCAGCACTCCCGCGGGACGATACACAGATACGCAGTATTTT
TRBJ2-3	TRBV7-6	once	TRBD2	CASSLGTSGAADTQYF	TGTGCCAGCAGCTTGGGGACTAGCGGGGCAGCAGATACGCAGTATTTT
TRBJ1-5	TRBV2	-	-	CASKGRGAGQPQHF	TGTGCCAGCAAGGGACGGGGGGCTGGTCAGCCCCAGCATTTT
TRBJ1-2	TRBV11-2	few	-	CASSLGGAGPRSYGYTF	TGTGCCAGCAGCCTTGGGGGCGCCGGGCCCAGAAGCTATGGCTACACCTTC
TRBJ1-4	TRBV27	-	-	CASSPFQTATNEKLFF	TGTGCCAGCAGTCCTTTCCAGACAGCAACTAATGAAAAACTGTTTTTT
TRBJ2-1	TRBV12-5	few	-	CASGLYTEQFF	TGTGCTAGTGGTTTGTACACGGAGCAGTTCTTC
TRBJ1-2	TRBV29-1	few	TRBD1	CSEQGADNYGYTF	TGCAGTGAACAGGGGGCTGACAACTATGGCTACACCTTC
TRBJ2-3	TRBV5-1	few	-	CASSPRLWRREGDTQYF	TGCGCCAGCAGCCCTAGGCTCTGGCGGCGAGAAGGAGATACGCAGTATTTT
TRBJ1-4	TRBV9	-	-	CASSSYTGGGKLFF	TGTGCCAGCAGCTCATACACGGGGGGAGGAAAACTGTTTTTT
TRBJ2-4	TRBV15	-	-	CATSRATARDIQYF	TGTGCCACCAGCAGGGCTACCGCTCGGGACATTCAGTACTTC
TRBJ1-2	TRBV3-1/TRBV3-2	-	-	CASSQDPGDGYTF	TGTGCCAGCAGCCAAGATCCCGGGGATGGCTACACCTTC
TRBJ2-2	TRBV7-9	-	-	CASSPFEGEELFF	TGTGCCAGCAGCCCCTTTGAGGGCGAGGAGCTGTTTTTT
TRBJ1-1	TRBV19	few	TRBD1	CASSIQGARTEAFF	TGTGCCAGTAGTATACAGGGGGCGCGAACTGAAGCTTTCTTT
TRBJ1-6	TRBV2	-	TRBD1	CASYTDVGQGNSPLHF	TGTGCCAGTTATACCGACGTTGGACAGGGGAATTCACCCCTCCACTTT
TRBJ1-1	TRBV27	-	-	CASSTRWRVAEAFF	TGTGCCAGCAGTACCCGATGGAGGGTGGCTGAAGCTTTCTTT
TRBJ2-7	TRBV24-1	-	TRBD1	CATSGGGTGSYEQYF	TGTGCCACCAGTGGGGGCGGGACAGGGTCCTACGAGCAGTACTTC
TRBJ2-5	TRBV25-1	-	TRBD2	CASRLAGGLSQETQYF	TGTGCCAGCAGACTAGCGGGGGGGCTTAGCCAAGAGACCCAGTACTTC
TRBJ2-7	TRBV28	-	-	CASSQNGLGLSYEQYF	TGTGCCAGCAGCCAAAATGGACTCGGGCTTTCCTACGAGCAGTACTTC